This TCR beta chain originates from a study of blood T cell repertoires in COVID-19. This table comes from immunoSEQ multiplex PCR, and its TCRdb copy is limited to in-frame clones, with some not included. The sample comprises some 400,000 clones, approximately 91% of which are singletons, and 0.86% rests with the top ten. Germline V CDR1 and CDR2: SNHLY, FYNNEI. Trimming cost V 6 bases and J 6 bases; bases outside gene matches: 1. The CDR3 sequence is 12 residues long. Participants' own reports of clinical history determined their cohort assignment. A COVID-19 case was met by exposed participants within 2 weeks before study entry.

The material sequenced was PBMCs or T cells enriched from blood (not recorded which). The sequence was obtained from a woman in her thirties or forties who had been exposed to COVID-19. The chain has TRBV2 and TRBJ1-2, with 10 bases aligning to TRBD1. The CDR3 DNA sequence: TGTGCCAGCAGGACAGGGGGCAATGGCTACACCTTC. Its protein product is CASRTGGNGYTF.